The clone carrying this T cell receptor beta chain has more than one count but fewer than ten. The primer mix had 60 Vbeta and 13 Jbeta primers. The table came from immunoSEQ multiplex PCR; TCRdb's copy has only in-frame clones and leaves some out. The repertoire has fewer than 150,000 clones, around 68% of them found once; the top ten carry around 4.3%. The sample originates from a study of cytomegalovirus exposure and HLA in healthy donors. The source material was PBMCs. This TCR came from a woman aged 35 to 49 in good health and CMV-seropositive.

DNA of the CDR3: TGTGCCAGCAGTCCCGGGACAGGGGCACGGGAGCTGTTTTTT. Translation: CASSPGTGARELFF. The V call is TRBV6-1, the J call TRBJ2-2, with 10 positions matching TRBD1. From germline, CDR1 is MNHNS and CDR2 SASEGT. The CDR3 is 14 residues long. V lost 5 bases and J lost 9; bases outside the gene matches: 6.